This TCR beta chain was sequenced for a study of blood T cell repertoires in COVID-19. The V gene lost 1 base and the J gene lost 5 bases, with 14 bases spanning the gap. The CDR3 sequence is 15 residues long. Germline V gives CDR1 LNHNV, CDR2 YYDKDF (reference sequence). Sequencing was performed with immunoSEQ multiplex PCR; in TCRdb, only in-frame clones are kept and a portion is missing. The repertoire consists of 130,000 or so clones, with approximately 84% occurring once and the leading ten covering 12%. This chain connects TRBV15 to TRBJ2-5; D is unresolved. The clonotype originates from a woman between 55 and 75 years old with acute or convalescent COVID-19. The sample was peripheral blood. The CDR3 reads CATSRATSGWETQYF. CDR3 DNA sequence: TGTGCCACCAGCAGAGCTACATCGGGTTGGGAGACCCAGTACTTC.